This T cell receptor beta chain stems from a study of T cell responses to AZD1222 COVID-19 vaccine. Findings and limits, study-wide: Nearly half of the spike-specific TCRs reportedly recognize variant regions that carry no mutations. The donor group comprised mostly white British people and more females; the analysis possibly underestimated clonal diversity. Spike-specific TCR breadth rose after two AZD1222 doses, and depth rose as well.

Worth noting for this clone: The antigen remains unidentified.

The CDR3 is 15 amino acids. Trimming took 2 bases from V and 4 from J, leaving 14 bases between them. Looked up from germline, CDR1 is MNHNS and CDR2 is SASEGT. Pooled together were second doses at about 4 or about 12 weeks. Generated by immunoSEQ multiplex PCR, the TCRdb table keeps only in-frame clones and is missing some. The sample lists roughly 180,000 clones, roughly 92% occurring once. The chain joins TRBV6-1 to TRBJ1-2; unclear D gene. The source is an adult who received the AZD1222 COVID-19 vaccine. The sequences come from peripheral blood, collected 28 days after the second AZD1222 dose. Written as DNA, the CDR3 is TGTGCCAGCAGTGAAACGGTGTCTCGGGTCTATGGCTACACCTTC. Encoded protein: CASSETVSRVYGYTF.